Listed here are 11 T cell receptor beta chains from one sample, sequenced in a study of T cell repertoires in cytomegalovirus infection. TCRdb ran MiXCR on the reads and lists one entry per CDR3 protein. This table has 97,000 or so distinct CDR3 sequences, approximately 15% appearing once. Sequences were obtained from PBMCs. The receptor source for this set is a human donor in good health (CMV status not recorded). Some clones in this sample may be carry-over from other donors' samples.

As to this clonotype: With a much larger clone just one base away, this may be a read error. This sequence joins TRBV6-6 and TRBJ2-7; unclear D gene. CDR3 size: 13 residues. V shed 5 bases and J shed 4 bases, with 12 bases lying between them. Germline V CDR1 and CDR2: MNHNY, SVGAGI (reference sequence). The CDR3, as DNA: TGTGCCAGCAGTCCCCATCCCTTATACGAGCAGTACTTC. This codes for CASSPHPLYEQYF.

The rearrangement joins TRBV19 to TRBJ1-2, with D possibly being TRBD1 (5 bases). V was pared by 3 bases and J by 12 bases, with 26 bases between. There are 16 residues in the CDR3. Germline-derived CDR1 and CDR2 are LNHDA and SQIVND (reference sequence). In nucleotides, the CDR3 is TGTGCCAGTAGTATCCAACGAGGAGGGGCCCCTTCGGCGAACACCTTC. The encoded protein is CASSIQRGGAPSANTF.

There are many counts of this clonotype. The J gene is TRBJ2-4, the V gene TRBV7-8, with 9 nucleotides matching TRBD2. The CDR3 is made up of 18 amino acids. With V trimmed by 5 bases and J by 3 bases, 14 bases remained unmatched. Germline loops: CDR1 SGHVS, CDR2 FQNEAQ. CDR3 sequence: CASSKELAGGPGKNIQYF. DNA of the CDR3: TGTGCCAGCAGCAAGGAGCTGGCGGGGGGGCCCGGCAAAAACATTCAGTACTTC.

The V call is TRBV28, the J call TRBJ1-2; 7 nucleotides line up with TRBD1. CDR3 length: 14 amino acids. Germline V gene data show CDR1 as MDHEN and CDR2 as SYDVKM. V dropped 2 bases and J dropped 5; count of bases not matched to a gene: 5. The DNA of the CDR3 is TGTGCCAGCAGTTTAGGGGGGACAGTATATGGCTACACCTTC. Translating gives CASSLGGTVYGYTF.

With regard to this clonotype: A much larger clone is a single base away; this may be a read error. V and J are TRBV7-2 and TRBJ1-1; D ambiguous. Germline assignment: CDR1 SGHTA and CDR2 FQGNSA. This CDR3 is built from 13 residues. As DNA, the CDR3 is TGTGCCAGCAGTTACTTGACGGCCACTAAAGCTTTCTTT. This translates into CASSYLTATKAFF. The entire variable domain, with the rest obtained from reference TRBV7-2 and TRBJ1-1, is as follows: GAGVSQSPSNKVTEKGKDVELRCDPISGHTALYWYRQSLGQGLEFLIYFQGNSAPDKSGLPSDRFSAERTGGSVSTLTIQRTQQEDSAVYLCASSYLTATKAFFGQGTRLTVV.

The chain carries TRBV20-1 and TRBJ2-3, with D maybe TRBD1 (5 bases). V lost 0 bases and J lost 0, with 7 bases in between. Germline V gives CDR1 DFQATT, CDR2 SNEGSKA (reference sequence). This CDR3 region has 14 residues. The CDR3 region is CSARETESTDTQYF. The CDR3 DNA sequence: TGCAGTGCTAGAGAGACAGAAAGCACAGATACGCAGTATTTT.

This clonotype has a handful of counts. J is TRBJ2-2 and V is TRBV7-6; a weak D match, TRBD1 (6 bases). This CDR3 contains 15 residues. Germline V gene lookup returns CDR1 SGHVS and CDR2 FNYEAQ. Trimming removed 8 bases from V and 0 bases from J, with 13 bases in between. CDR3 residues: CASFDRISNTGELFF. The CDR3 bases are TGTGCCAGCTTCGACAGGATTTCGAACACCGGGGAGCTGTTTTTT.

The chain recombines TRBV20-1 with TRBJ1-4, with 8 bases identical to TRBD1. The V gene's germline CDR1 is DFQATT and CDR2 SNEGSKA (reference sequence). There are 15 residues in the CDR3. Germline trimming cut 3 bases from V and 3 bases from J; bases unmatched to any gene: 6. CDR3 in amino acids: CSASLGQGSNEKLFF. Written as DNA, the CDR3 is TGCAGTGCTAGCCTAGGACAGGGCTCTAATGAAAAACTGTTTTTT.

This clonotype has only a few counts. The CDR3 here is CAISGRPGQTEAFF. CDR3 DNA: TGTGCCATCAGTGGTCGTCCGGGACAGACTGAAGCTTTCTTT. The chain couples TRBV10-3 to TRBJ1-1; the match to TRBD1 covers 7 bases. Losses at the gene ends were 4 bases for V and 5 bases for J; bases not matched to a gene: 7. The germline V gene has CDR1 ENHRY and CDR2 SYGVKD. CDR3 length: 14 amino acids.

This clonotype was seen a few times. V is TRBV7-9 and J is TRBJ2-7; D perhaps matches TRBD2 (5 bases). Germline V CDR1 and CDR2: SEHNR, FQNEAQ (reference sequence). Trimming pared 1 base from V and 4 bases from J, leaving 8 bases between. The CDR3 contains 13 residues. CDR3 loop: CASSLVGRYEQYF. CDR3 bases: TGTGCCAGCAGCTTAGTAGGGAGATACGAGCAGTACTTC.

In its sample, this clonotype was seen many times. The chain couples TRBV7-9 to TRBJ1-1; 7 positions agree with TRBD1. The CDR3 consists of 15 residues. Germline V gene data show CDR1 as SEHNR and CDR2 as FQNEAQ (reference sequence). V lost 3 bases to trimming and J lost 6 bases; unmatched junction nucleotides: 10. DNA of the CDR3: TGTGCCAGCAGCTTTGAAGGAACAGGGGCTGCTGAAGCTTTCTTT. Protein product: CASSFEGTGAAEAFF.